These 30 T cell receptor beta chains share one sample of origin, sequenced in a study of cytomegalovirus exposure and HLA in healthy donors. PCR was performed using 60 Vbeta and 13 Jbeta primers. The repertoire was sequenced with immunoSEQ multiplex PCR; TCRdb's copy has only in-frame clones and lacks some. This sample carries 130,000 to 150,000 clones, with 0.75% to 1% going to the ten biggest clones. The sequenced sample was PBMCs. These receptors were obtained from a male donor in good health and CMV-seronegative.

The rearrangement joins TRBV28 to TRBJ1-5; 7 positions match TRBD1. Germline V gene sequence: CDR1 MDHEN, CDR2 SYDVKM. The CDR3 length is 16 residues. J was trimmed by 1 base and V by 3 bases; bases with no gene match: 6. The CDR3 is CASSLHRGMSNQPQHF. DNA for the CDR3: TGTGCCAGCAGTTTGCACAGGGGAATGAGCAATCAGCCCCAGCATTTT.

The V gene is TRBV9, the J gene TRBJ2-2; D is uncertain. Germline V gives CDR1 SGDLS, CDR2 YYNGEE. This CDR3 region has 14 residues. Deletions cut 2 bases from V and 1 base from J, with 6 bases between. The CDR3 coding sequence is TGTGCCAGCAGCGTTGCGGTGAACACCGGGGAGCTGTTTTTT. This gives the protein CASSVAVNTGELFF.

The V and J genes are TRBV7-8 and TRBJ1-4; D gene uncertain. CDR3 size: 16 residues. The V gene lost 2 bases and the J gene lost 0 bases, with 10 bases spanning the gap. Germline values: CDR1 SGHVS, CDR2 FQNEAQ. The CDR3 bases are TGTGCCAGCAGCTTAACAGTTCTTTCAACTAATGAAAAACTGTTTTTT. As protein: CASSLTVLSTNEKLFF.

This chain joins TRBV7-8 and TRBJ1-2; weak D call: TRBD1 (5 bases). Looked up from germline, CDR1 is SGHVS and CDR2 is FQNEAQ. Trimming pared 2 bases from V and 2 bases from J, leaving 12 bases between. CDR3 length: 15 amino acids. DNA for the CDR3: TGTGCCAGCAGCTTAATGTCGGGGGGGAACTATGGCTACACCTTC. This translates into CASSLMSGGNYGYTF. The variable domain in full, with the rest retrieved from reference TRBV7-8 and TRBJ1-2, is GAGVSQSPRYKVAKRGQDVALRCDPISGHVSLFWYQQALGQGPEFLTYFQNEAQLDKSGLPSDRFFAERPEGSVSTLKIQRTQQEDSAVYLCASSLMSGGNYGYTFGSGTRLTVV.

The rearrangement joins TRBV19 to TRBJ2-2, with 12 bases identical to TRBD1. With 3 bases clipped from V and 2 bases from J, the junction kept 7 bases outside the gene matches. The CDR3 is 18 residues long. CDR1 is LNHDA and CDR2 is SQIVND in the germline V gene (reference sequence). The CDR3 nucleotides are TGTGCCAGTAGTATTAGTCCCGGGACAGGGGGCAACACCGGGGAGCTGTTTTTT. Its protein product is CASSISPGTGGNTGELFF.

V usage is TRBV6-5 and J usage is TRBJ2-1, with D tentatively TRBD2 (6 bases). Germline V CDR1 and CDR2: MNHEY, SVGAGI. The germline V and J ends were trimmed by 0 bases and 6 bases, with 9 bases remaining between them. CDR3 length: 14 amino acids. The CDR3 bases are TGTGCCAGCAGTTACTCCATCGGGAGCAATGAGCAGTTCTTC. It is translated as CASSYSIGSNEQFF.

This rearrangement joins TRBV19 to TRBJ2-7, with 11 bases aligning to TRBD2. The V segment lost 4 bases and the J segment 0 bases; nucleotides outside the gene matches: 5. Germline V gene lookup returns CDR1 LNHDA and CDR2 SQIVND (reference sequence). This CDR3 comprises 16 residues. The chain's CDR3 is CASSKLAGESSYEQYF. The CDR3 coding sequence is TGTGCCAGTAGTAAACTAGCGGGGGAGAGCTCCTACGAGCAGTACTTC.

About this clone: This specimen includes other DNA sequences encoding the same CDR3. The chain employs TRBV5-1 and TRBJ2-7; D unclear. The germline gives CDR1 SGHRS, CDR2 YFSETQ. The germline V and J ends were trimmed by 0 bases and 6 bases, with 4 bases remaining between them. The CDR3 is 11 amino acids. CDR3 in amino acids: CASSLAGEQYF. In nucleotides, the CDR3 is TGCGCCAGCAGCTTGGCGGGCGAGCAGTACTTC.

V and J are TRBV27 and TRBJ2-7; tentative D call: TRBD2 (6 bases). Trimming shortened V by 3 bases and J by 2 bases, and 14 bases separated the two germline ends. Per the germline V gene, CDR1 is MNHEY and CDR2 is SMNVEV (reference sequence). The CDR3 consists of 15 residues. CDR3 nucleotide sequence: TGTGCCAGCAGTTTGCGGGCTAGCGCTACCTACGAGCAGTACTTC. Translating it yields CASSLRASATYEQYF.

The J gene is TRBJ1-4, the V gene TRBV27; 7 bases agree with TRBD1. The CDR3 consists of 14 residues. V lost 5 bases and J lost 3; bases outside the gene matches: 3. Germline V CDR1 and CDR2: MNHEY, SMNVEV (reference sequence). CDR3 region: CASSRTGPNEKLFF. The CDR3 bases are TGTGCCAGCAGTCGGACAGGTCCTAATGAAAAACTGTTTTTT.

The CDR3: CASSESGGFTDTQYF. For the CDR3, the DNA is TGTGCCAGCAGTGAATCGGGGGGCTTCACAGATACGCAGTATTTT. The V and J genes are TRBV2 and TRBJ2-3; D is perhaps TRBD2 (7 bases). Germline V gives CDR1 SNHLY, CDR2 FYNNEI. The CDR3 loop spans 15 amino acids. The V and J ends lost 2 bases and 2 bases respectively, with 11 bases between them. The full variable domain, its missing parts supplied by reference TRBV2 and TRBJ2-3, is EPEVTQTPSHQVTQMGQEVILRCVPISNHLYFYWYRQILGQKVEFLVSFYNNEISEKSEIFDDQFSVERPDGSNFTLKIRSTKLEDSAMYFCASSESGGFTDTQYFGPGTRLTVL.

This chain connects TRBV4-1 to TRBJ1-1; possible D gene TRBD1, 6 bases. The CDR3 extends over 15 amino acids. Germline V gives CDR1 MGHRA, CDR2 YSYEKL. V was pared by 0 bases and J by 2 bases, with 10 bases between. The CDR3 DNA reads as TGCGCCAGCAGCCAAGAAGACAGGTTTAACACTGAAGCTTTCTTT. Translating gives CASSQEDRFNTEAFF.

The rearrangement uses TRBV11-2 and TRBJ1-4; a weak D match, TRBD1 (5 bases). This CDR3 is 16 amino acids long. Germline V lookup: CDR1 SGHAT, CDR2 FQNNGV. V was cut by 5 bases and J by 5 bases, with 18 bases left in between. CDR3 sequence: CASSLARGNRNEKLFF. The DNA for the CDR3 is TGTGCCAGCAGCCTTGCACGGGGGAACCGGAATGAAAAACTGTTTTTT.

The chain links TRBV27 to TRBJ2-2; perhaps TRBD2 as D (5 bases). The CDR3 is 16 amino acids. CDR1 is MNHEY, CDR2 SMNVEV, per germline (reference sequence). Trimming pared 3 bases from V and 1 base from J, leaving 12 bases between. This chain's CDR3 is CASSFEGALNTGELFF. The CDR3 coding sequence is TGTGCCAGCAGTTTTGAGGGAGCCCTGAACACCGGGGAGCTGTTTTTT.

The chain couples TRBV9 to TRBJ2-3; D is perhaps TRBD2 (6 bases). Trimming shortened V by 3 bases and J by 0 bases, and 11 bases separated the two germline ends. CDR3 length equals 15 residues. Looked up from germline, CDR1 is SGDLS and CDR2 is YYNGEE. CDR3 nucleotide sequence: TGTGCCAGCAGCGATAGCGGAATTAGCACAGATACGCAGTATTTT. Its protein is CASSDSGISTDTQYF.

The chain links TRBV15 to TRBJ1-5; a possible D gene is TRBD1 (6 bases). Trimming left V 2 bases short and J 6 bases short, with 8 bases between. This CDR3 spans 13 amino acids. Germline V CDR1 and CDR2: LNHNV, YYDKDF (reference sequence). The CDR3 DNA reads TGTGCCACCAGCAGAAACAGGGTTCAGCCCCAGCATTTT. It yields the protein CATSRNRVQPQHF.

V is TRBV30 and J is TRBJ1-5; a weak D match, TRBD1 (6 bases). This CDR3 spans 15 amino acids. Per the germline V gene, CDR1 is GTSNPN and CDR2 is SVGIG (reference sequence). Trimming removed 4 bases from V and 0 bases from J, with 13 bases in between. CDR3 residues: CAWMASGASNQPQHF. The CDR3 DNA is TGTGCCTGGATGGCGTCAGGGGCTAGCAATCAGCCCCAGCATTTT.

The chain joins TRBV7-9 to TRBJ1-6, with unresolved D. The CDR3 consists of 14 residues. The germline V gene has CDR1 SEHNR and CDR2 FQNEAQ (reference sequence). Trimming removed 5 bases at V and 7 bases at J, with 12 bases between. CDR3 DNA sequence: TGTGCCAGCAGCCCGTTTCGAGGGAATTCACCCCTCCACTTT. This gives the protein CASSPFRGNSPLHF.

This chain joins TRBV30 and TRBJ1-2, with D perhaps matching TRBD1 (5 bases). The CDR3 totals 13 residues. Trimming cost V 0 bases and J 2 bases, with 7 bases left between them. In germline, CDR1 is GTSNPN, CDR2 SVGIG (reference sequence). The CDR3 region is CAWSVDRNYGYTF. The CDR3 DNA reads TGTGCCTGGAGTGTAGACAGAAACTATGGCTACACCTTC.

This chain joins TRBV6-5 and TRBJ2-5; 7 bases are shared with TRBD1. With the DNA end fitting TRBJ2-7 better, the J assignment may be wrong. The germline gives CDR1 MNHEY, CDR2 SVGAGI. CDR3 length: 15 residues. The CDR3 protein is CASSRNGDSSYEQYF. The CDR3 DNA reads TGTGCCAGCAGTCGGAACGGGGACAGTTCCTACGAGCAGTACTTC.

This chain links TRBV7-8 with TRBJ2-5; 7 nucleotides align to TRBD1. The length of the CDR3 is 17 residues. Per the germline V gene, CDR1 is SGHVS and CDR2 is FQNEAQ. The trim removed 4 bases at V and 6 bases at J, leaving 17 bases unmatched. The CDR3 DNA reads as TGTGCCAGCAGCTCAACCCGAATGACAGGGTCTTCGCAGACCCAGTACTTC. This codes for CASSSTRMTGSSQTQYF. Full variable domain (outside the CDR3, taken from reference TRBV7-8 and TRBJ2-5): GAGVSQSPRYKVAKRGQDVALRCDPISGHVSLFWYQQALGQGPEFLTYFQNEAQLDKSGLPSDRFFAERPEGSVSTLKIQRTQQEDSAVYLCASSSTRMTGSSQTQYFGPGTRLLVL.

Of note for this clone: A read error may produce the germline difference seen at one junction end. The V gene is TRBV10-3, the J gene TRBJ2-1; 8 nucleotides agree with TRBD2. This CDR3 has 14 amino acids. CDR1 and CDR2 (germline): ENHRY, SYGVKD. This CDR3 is CAFRERGSYNEQFF. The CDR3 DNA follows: TGTGCCTTCAGGGAGCGGGGGTCCTACAATGAGCAGTTCTTC.

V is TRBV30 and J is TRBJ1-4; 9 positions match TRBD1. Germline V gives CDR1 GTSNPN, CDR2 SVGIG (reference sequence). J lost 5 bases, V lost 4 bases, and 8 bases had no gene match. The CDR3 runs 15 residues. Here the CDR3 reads CAWTGKGQGNEKLFF. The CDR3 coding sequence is TGTGCCTGGACGGGGAAGGGACAGGGAAATGAAAAACTGTTTTTT.

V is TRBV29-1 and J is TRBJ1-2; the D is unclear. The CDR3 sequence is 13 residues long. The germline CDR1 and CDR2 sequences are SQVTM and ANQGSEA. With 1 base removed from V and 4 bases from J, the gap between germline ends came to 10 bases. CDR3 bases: TGCAGCGTTGAAGGCCCCTCCGGCTATGGCTACACCTTC. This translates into CSVEGPSGYGYTF.

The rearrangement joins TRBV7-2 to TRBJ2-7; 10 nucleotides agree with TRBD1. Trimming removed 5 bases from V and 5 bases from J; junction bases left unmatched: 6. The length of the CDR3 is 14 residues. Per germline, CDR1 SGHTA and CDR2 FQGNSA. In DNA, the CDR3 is TGTGCCAGCAGCAAGCGGACAGGGGGAAACGAGCAGTACTTC. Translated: CASSKRTGGNEQYF.

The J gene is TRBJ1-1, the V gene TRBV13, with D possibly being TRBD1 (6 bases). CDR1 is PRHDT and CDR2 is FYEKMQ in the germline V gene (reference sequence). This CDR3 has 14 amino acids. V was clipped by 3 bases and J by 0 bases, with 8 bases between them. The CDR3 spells CASSLGALNTEAFF. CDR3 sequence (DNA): TGTGCCAGCAGCTTGGGGGCTCTGAACACTGAAGCTTTCTTT.

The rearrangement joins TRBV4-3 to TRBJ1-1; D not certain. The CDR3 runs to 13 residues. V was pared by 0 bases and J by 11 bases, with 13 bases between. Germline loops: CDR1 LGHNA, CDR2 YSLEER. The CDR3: CASSQDHKSRAFF. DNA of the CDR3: TGCGCCAGCAGCCAAGATCATAAATCGCGGGCTTTCTTT.

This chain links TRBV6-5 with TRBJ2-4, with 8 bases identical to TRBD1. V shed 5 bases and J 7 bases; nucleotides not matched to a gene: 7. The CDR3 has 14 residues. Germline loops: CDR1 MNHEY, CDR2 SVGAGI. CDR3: CASSAPGGGNIQYF. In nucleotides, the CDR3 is TGTGCCAGCAGTGCCCCAGGGGGCGGGAACATTCAGTACTTC.

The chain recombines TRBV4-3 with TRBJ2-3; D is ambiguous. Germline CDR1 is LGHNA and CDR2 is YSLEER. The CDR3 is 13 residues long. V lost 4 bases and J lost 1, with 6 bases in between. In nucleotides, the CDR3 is TGCGCCAGCAGCCCCCGAGGCACAGATACGCAGTATTTT. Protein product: CASSPRGTDTQYF.

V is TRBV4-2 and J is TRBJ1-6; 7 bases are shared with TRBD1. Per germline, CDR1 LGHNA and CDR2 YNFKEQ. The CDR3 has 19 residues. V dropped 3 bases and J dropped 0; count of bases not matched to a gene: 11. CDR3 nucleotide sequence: TGTGCCAGCAGCCACGCAGGGACAGAACTAAGCTCCTATAATTCACCCCTCCACTTT. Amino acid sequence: CASSHAGTELSSYNSPLHF.